This paragraph covers one TCR beta chain sequence. Antigen specificity is unknown. PCR amplification relied on 60 Vbeta primers (plus 13 Jbeta primers). Clones were read by immunoSEQ multiplex PCR, and TCRdb kept only the in-frame ones, dropping some. Here the sample spans 120,000 or so clones, 70% to 85% being singletons. These data belong to a study of cytomegalovirus exposure and HLA in healthy donors. General study results and limits: The likely explanation for a cluster of highly shared sequence variants was sequencing artifact.

From germline, CDR1 is LGHNA and CDR2 YSLEER. This CDR3 contains 17 residues. V was shortened by 0 bases and J by 0 bases, with 12 bases between the two germline ends. Material for sequencing was PBMCs. The clonotype comes from a woman between 45 and 60 years old in good health and CMV-seropositive. The chain couples TRBV4-3 to TRBJ1-3; TRBD1 might be the D (5 bases). CDR3 sequence: CASSQDRQGYSGNTIYF. CDR3 nucleotides: TGCGCCAGCAGCCAAGATCGGCAGGGCTACTCTGGAAACACCATATATTTT.